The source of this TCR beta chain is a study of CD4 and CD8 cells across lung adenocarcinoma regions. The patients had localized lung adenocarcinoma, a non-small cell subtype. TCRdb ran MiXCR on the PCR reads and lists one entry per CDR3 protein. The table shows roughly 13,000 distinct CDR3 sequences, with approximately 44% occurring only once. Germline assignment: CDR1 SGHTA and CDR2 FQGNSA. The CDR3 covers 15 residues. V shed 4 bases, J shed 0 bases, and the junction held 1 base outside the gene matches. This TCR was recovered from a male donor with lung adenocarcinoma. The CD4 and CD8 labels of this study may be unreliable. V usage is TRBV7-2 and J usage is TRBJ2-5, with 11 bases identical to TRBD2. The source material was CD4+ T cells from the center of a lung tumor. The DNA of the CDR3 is TGTGCCAGCAGCTCGGGACTAGCGGACCAAGAGACCCAGTACTTC. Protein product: CASSSGLADQETQYF.